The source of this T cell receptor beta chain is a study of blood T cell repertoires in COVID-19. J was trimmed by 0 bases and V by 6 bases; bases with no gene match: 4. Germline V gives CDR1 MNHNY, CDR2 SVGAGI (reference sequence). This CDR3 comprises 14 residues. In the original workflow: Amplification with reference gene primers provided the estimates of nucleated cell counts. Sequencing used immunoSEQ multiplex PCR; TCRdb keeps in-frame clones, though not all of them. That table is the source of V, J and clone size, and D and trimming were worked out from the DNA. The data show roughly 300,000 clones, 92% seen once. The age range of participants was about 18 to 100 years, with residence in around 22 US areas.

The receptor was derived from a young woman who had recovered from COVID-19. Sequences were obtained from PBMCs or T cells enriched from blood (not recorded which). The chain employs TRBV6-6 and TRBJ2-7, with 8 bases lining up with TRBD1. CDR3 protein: CASSGQGPSYEQYF. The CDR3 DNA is TGTGCCAGCAGCGGACAGGGTCCCTCCTACGAGCAGTACTTC.